The next 24 T cell receptor beta chains were all read from a single sample in a study of blood T cell repertoires in COVID-19. TCRdb's table, derived via immunoSEQ multiplex PCR, lists solely in-frame clones and lacks some. The sample holds some 70,000 clones, 87% seen once. The sample consisted of peripheral blood. These receptors originate from a man aged 50 or older with active COVID-19.

The V and J genes are TRBV27 and TRBJ2-1; tentative D call: TRBD1 (6 bases). Trimming shortened V by 3 bases and J by 4 bases, and 13 bases separated the two germline ends. The germline CDR1 and CDR2 sequences are MNHEY and SMNVEV (reference sequence). The CDR3 runs 15 residues. The CDR3 nucleotides read TGTGCCAGCAGTTTTGTCGGGACACAATACAATGAGCAGTTCTTC. This gives the protein CASSFVGTQYNEQFF.

The J gene is TRBJ1-1, the V gene TRBV4-3; 11 bases fit TRBD1. CDR1 is LGHNA, CDR2 YSLEER, per germline. With V trimmed by 1 base and J by 6 bases, 1 base remained unmatched. The CDR3 consists of 14 residues. Here the CDR3 reads CASSQGGQGAEAFF. CDR3 in DNA: TGCGCCAGCAGCCAAGGGGGACAGGGGGCTGAAGCTTTCTTT.

This clone showed up just once. Other DNA sequences from this sample encode an identical CDR3 as well. This chain connects TRBV9 to TRBJ2-7, with D possibly TRBD2 on 7 matching bases. Germline assignment: CDR1 SGDLS and CDR2 YYNGEE. The CDR3 sequence is 14 residues long. V was cut by 0 bases and J by 2 bases, with 9 bases left in between. CDR3 loop: CASSVGGGAYEQYF. The CDR3 DNA reads as TGTGCCAGCAGCGTAGGGGGGGGCGCCTACGAGCAGTACTTC.

The genes are TRBV5-1 and TRBJ2-5; D not certain. The CDR3 loop spans 14 amino acids. Trimming removed 0 bases from V and 1 base from J, with 7 bases in between. Looked up from germline, CDR1 is SGHRS and CDR2 is YFSETQ. The CDR3 spells CASSLGSTQETQYF. In DNA, the CDR3 is TGCGCCAGCAGCTTGGGGAGCACCCAAGAGACCCAGTACTTC.

This sequence joins TRBV5-5 and TRBJ2-7; 8 nucleotides align to TRBD2. The J segment lost 2 bases and the V segment lost 2 bases, leaving 9 bases of the junction unmatched. The CDR3 runs 16 residues. Germline V gene data show CDR1 as SGHKS and CDR2 as YYEKEE (reference sequence). The CDR3 sequence: CASSLGPQRGPYEQYF. CDR3 in DNA: TGTGCCAGCAGCTTAGGACCTCAGCGGGGGCCCTACGAGCAGTACTTC.

This sequence joins TRBV6-2 or TRBV6-3 and TRBJ2-7; 8 nucleotides agree with TRBD1. Germline values: CDR1 MNHEY, CDR2 SVGEGT. The CDR3 has 14 residues. V trimming: 6 bases; J trimming: 3 bases; junction bases outside the gene matches: 7. DNA for the CDR3: TGTGCCAGCAGCCAACAGGGGGGAAACTACGAGCAGTACTTC. Protein sequence: CASSQQGGNYEQYF.

This sequence joins TRBV27 and TRBJ2-5; TRBD2 is a possible D gene (6 bases). The CDR3 consists of 14 residues. In germline, CDR1 is MNHEY, CDR2 SMNVEV (reference sequence). V was shortened by 3 bases and J by 10 bases, with 18 bases between the two germline ends. The CDR3: CASSFFDNPGDQYF. CDR3 sequence (DNA): TGTGCCAGCAGTTTCTTTGACAACCCGGGGGACCAGTACTTC.

The chain uses TRBV27 and TRBJ2-3; D is unresolved. The germline gives CDR1 MNHEY, CDR2 SMNVEV (reference sequence). The germline V and J ends were trimmed by 6 bases and 1 base, with 5 bases remaining between them. The CDR3 sequence is 12 residues long. CDR3 DNA: TGTGCCAGCAGGCCGGGCACAGATACGCAGTATTTT. It codes for CASRPGTDTQYF.

There are a few counts of this clone. The gene calls are TRBV28 and TRBJ2-7; 8 nucleotides line up with TRBD1. This CDR3 has 16 residues. V shed 4 bases and J 2 bases; nucleotides not matched to a gene: 10. Germline CDR1 and CDR2: MDHEN and SYDVKM. In DNA, the CDR3 is TGTGCCAGCAGTTCGGGGAGGACAGGGTCTGCCTACGAGCAGTACTTC. Amino acid sequence: CASSSGRTGSAYEQYF.

This chain uses TRBV21-1 with TRBJ1-1; the D call of TRBD1 is as the table states it, not checked on the DNA. TRBV21-1 is deemed a pseudogene. CDR3 size: 17 residues. CDR3 in amino acids: CASSPWTGKGLNTEAFF. CDR3 coding DNA: TGTGCCAGCAGCCCGTGGACAGGCAAAGGCTTGAACACTGAAGCTTTCTTT.

The rearrangement joins TRBV7-3 to TRBJ2-1, with a possible D match to TRBD2 (6 bases). CDR3 length: 15 amino acids. Trimming left V 6 bases short and J 3 bases short, with 15 bases between. Germline lookup yields CDR1 SGHTA and CDR2 FQGTGA. The CDR3 nucleotides are TGTGCCAGCAGTTTCGGCGGGGAAATCTACAATGAGCAGTTCTTC. Its protein is CASSFGGEIYNEQFF.

The chain couples TRBV18 to TRBJ2-5; weak D call: TRBD1 (6 bases). The CDR3 length is 16 residues. V lost 0 bases, J lost 1 base, and 12 bases lay in between. Germline V gives CDR1 KGHSH, CDR2 LQKENI. The CDR3 loop is CASSPPTGRSQETQYF. CDR3 in DNA: TGTGCCAGCTCACCACCGACAGGACGAAGCCAAGAGACCCAGTACTTC.

This chain joins TRBV6-5 and TRBJ2-7; D possibly corresponds to TRBD1 (6 bases). Germline V gene data show CDR1 as MNHEY and CDR2 as SVGAGI. The CDR3 is 14 amino acids. V was shortened by 8 bases and J by 2 bases, with 16 bases between the two germline ends. CDR3 in amino acids: CASSSLRGTYEQYF. CDR3 nucleotides: TGTGCCAGCTCCTCTCTCAGGGGAACCTACGAGCAGTACTTC.

The J gene is TRBJ2-2, the V gene TRBV27; D ambiguous. Deletions cut 5 bases from V and 4 bases from J, with 14 bases between. The CDR3 extends over 15 amino acids. CDR1 is MNHEY, CDR2 SMNVEV, per germline (reference sequence). The CDR3 is CASSKQPSGTGELFF. Written as DNA, the CDR3 is TGTGCCAGCAGTAAACAACCGTCTGGCACCGGGGAGCTGTTTTTT.

The chain has TRBV12-5 and TRBJ2-1; TRBD2 matches at 8 bases. This CDR3 is 15 amino acids long. CDR1 LGHNT and CDR2 FRNRAP come from the germline V gene. Trimming took 4 bases from V and 5 from J; bases not matched to a gene: 7. This CDR3 is CASGYLTGGNNEQFF. CDR3 DNA sequence: TGTGCTAGTGGTTACCTGACGGGAGGGAACAATGAGCAGTTCTTC.

The sample holds one count of this clone. The chain recombines TRBV5-6 with TRBJ2-7, with D perhaps matching TRBD2 (6 bases). The CDR3 consists of 14 residues. Trimming removed 4 bases at V and 3 bases at J, with 14 bases between. Germline CDR1 is SGHDT and CDR2 is YYEEEE. The CDR3 is CASSPRPGVYEQYF. CDR3 nucleotides: TGTGCCAGCAGCCCAAGACCGGGGGTCTACGAGCAGTACTTC.

The chain recombines TRBV10-3 with TRBJ2-1, with 7 bases fitting TRBD1. CDR1 and CDR2 from the germline V gene are ENHRY and SYGVKD. The CDR3 extends over 17 amino acids. Trimming cost V 2 bases and J 2 bases; bases outside gene matches: 9. The CDR3 nucleotides are TGTGCCATCAGTGAGAAGGACAGGCTTAGTACCTACAATGAGCAGTTCTTC. Its protein is CAISEKDRLSTYNEQFF.

The rearrangement uses TRBV7-9 and TRBJ2-5; TRBD2 matches 10 bases. The V segment lost 0 bases and the J segment 2 bases; nucleotides outside the gene matches: 3. Germline values: CDR1 SEHNR, CDR2 FQNEAQ (reference sequence). The CDR3 loop spans 16 amino acids. CDR3 protein: CASSLATSGFQETQYF. For the CDR3, the DNA is TGTGCCAGCAGCTTAGCGACTAGCGGGTTTCAAGAGACCCAGTACTTC.

The rearrangement links TRBV7-6 to TRBJ2-7, with 8 bases identical to TRBD1. The CDR3 has 15 amino acids. Germline V gene data show CDR1 as SGHVS and CDR2 as FNYEAQ. With V trimmed by 5 bases and J by 5 bases, 11 bases remained unmatched. In nucleotides, the CDR3 is TGTGCCAGCAGCCCAGAGACAGGGGCCAAGAACGAGCAGTACTTC. Translating gives CASSPETGAKNEQYF. Looking up the rest from reference TRBV7-6 and TRBJ2-7 gives the full variable domain: GAGVSQSPRYKVTKRGQDVALRCDPISGHVSLYWYRQALGQGPEFLTYFNYEAQQDKSGLPNDRFSAERPEGSISTLTIQRTEQRDSAMYRCASSPETGAKNEQYFGPGTRLTVT.

The chain couples TRBV29-1 to TRBJ2-1; TRBD2 is a possible D gene (5 bases). Germline V gene sequence: CDR1 SQVTM, CDR2 ANQGSEA. The V end lost 4 bases, the J end lost 10 bases, and 17 bases lay between the germline ends. The CDR3 sequence is 13 residues long. This CDR3 reads CSVVRTPGSEQFF. CDR3 coding DNA: TGCAGCGTTGTACGGACTCCAGGTTCGGAGCAGTTCTTC.

The chain is built from TRBV4-3 and TRBJ1-1; D unclear. V was cut by 0 bases and J by 2 bases, with 4 bases left in between. This CDR3 is built from 13 residues. Per germline, CDR1 LGHNA and CDR2 YSLEER. This chain's CDR3 is CASSQDRNTEAFF. Written as DNA, the CDR3 is TGCGCCAGCAGCCAAGACAGAAACACTGAAGCTTTCTTT.

The chain uses TRBV24-1 and TRBJ2-3, with 9 bases matching TRBD2. V dropped 5 bases and J dropped 0; count of bases not matched to a gene: 5. The CDR3 spans 16 residues. Germline V gene sequence: CDR1 KGHDR, CDR2 SFDVKD. The CDR3 coding sequence is TGTGCCACCAGTGGCGGGGGGGGCTCGAGCACAGATACGCAGTATTTT. Protein: CATSGGGGSSTDTQYF.

The chain carries TRBV7-3 and TRBJ2-2, with 9 bases aligning to TRBD1. The ends lost 5 bases at V and 2 bases at J; junction bases unmatched: 12. Germline-derived CDR1 and CDR2 are SGHTA and FQGTGA. The CDR3 runs to 18 residues. The CDR3 nucleotides are TGTGCCAGCAGCCCAGGACAGGGGAAACCCGCCAACACCGGGGAGCTGTTTTTT. This sequence encodes CASSPGQGKPANTGELFF.

This rearrangement joins TRBV24-1 to TRBJ2-1; 12 bases are shared with TRBD1. The CDR3 is 15 amino acids. CDR1 is KGHDR and CDR2 is SFDVKD in the germline V gene. The trim removed 9 bases at V and 4 bases at J, leaving 6 bases unmatched. The CDR3 here is CATRDRGPGYNEQFF. CDR3 nucleotide sequence: TGTGCCACCCGGGACAGGGGGCCGGGGTACAATGAGCAGTTCTTC.